This TCR beta chain comes out of a study of blood T cell repertoires in COVID-19. As handled by the study authors: Nucleated cell counts were estimated from reference gene primer amplification. Clones were read by immunoSEQ multiplex PCR, and TCRdb kept only the in-frame ones, dropping some. V, J and clone size were drawn from that table, and D and trimming were deduced from the DNA. The table shows 150,000 to 200,000 clones, with roughly 80% occurring only once. Trimming took off 8 bases at V and 3 bases at J, with 14 bases between the two ends. CDR3 length equals 13 residues. Per germline, CDR1 MNHEY and CDR2 SVGAGI.

The chain has TRBV6-5 and TRBJ2-7, with a tentative D call TRBD1 (6 bases). Sequenced input: PBMCs or T cells enriched from blood (not recorded which). The sequence was obtained from a man aged 45 to 65 who had recovered from COVID-19. The CDR3 is CASCRDTHYEQYF. DNA for the CDR3: TGTGCCAGCTGCCGGGACACCCACTACGAGCAGTACTTC.